A selection of T cell receptor beta chains follows, all from one sample in a study of blood T cell repertoires in COVID-19. Using immunoSEQ multiplex PCR, the repertoire was profiled, and TCRdb retains in-frame clones only, with some absent. The sample carries 150,000 or so clones, around 86% recorded once. The sequenced sample was peripheral blood. These receptors came from a man younger than 30 with acute or convalescent COVID-19. The CDR3 runs from the conserved cysteine through the conserved F or W. A D gene is named only where the DNA matches it firmly. Some rows have no size entry. The others give once, few or many, or a class for an expanded clone.

-	-	TRBV2	TRBJ1-6	TGTGCCAGCCACCCAGGGGCCAATTCACCCCTCCACTTT	CASHPGANSPLHF
-	-	TRBV19	TRBJ2-3	TGTGCCAGTAGTAACACTAGGGTGGATACGCAGTATTTT	CASSNTRVDTQYF
-	TRBD1	TRBV5-1	TRBJ2-7	TGCGCCAGCAGCTTGGAGGGACAGAACATGCCTGGGGAGCAGTACTTC	CASSLEGQNMPGEQYF
-	TRBD1	TRBV19	TRBJ1-3	TGTGCCAGTAGAGAAGGGGGCTTTAGTTTTAACACCATATATTTT	CASREGGFSFNTIYF
once	TRBD1	TRBV10-2	TRBJ2-3	TGCGCCAGCAAGAACAGGGGGAACACAGATACGCAGTATTTT	CASKNRGNTDTQYF
-	TRBD1	TRBV2	TRBJ2-7	TGTGCCAGCAGCATCGACAGGGCTACTTCCGAGCAGTACTTC	CASSIDRATSEQYF
-	-	TRBV3-1/TRBV3-2	TRBJ1-1	TGTGCCAGCAGCCAAGGGAGGAACACTGAAGCTTTCTTT	CASSQGRNTEAFF
few	-	TRBV12-5	TRBJ1-5	TGTGCTAGTGGTTTGTTCCGGGGGAATCAGCCCCAGCATTTT	CASGLFRGNQPQHF
-	TRBD2	TRBV30	TRBJ2-1	TGTGCCTGGTATATCCCGGGAGGTCGCAATGAGCAGTTCTTC	CAWYIPGGRNEQFF
-	TRBD2	TRBV7-6	TRBJ2-2	TGTGCCAGCAGCTTAGGTCCTAGCGGGGGGGCCGCCGGGGAGCTGTTTTTT	CASSLGPSGGAAGELFF
-	TRBD1	TRBV12-3/TRBV12-4	TRBJ1-6	TGTGCCAGCAGTTCACAGGGGATTTCACCCCTCCACTTT	CASSSQGISPLHF
-	TRBD2	TRBV9	TRBJ2-7	TGTGCCAGCAGCGGTACTAGCGGCTCCTACGAGCAGTACTTC	CASSGTSGSYEQYF
-	TRBD1	TRBV7-9	TRBJ1-1	TGTGCCAGCAGCTTCCCGCAGGGGGACAACAGGGGGGACACTGAAGCTTTCTTT	CASSFPQGDNRGDTEAFF
few	-	TRBV9	TRBJ2-3	TGTGCCAGCAGCGTAGCGGGAACTAGCACAGATACGCAGTATTTT	CASSVAGTSTDTQYF
-	TRBD1	TRBV9	TRBJ1-6	TGTGCCAGCAGCCAAAGACAGGGATGGAATTCACCCCTCCACTTT	CASSQRQGWNSPLHF
-	-	TRBV9	TRBJ1-1	TGTGCCAGCAGCGTAGGAGGGACAATAGCGAACACTGAAGCTTTCTTT	CASSVGGTIANTEAFF
-	TRBD1	TRBV11-2	TRBJ2-3	TGTGCCAGCAGCTTTGACAGGGGGGGCACAGATACGCAGTATTTT	CASSFDRGGTDTQYF